This T cell receptor (beta chain) comes out of a study of blood T cell repertoires in COVID-19. Whole-study context: The study drew acute and convalescent COVID-19 samples from the United States, Italy and Spain.

The CDR3 contains 17 residues. The V end lost 1 base, the J end lost 0 bases, and 13 bases lay between the germline ends. From germline, CDR1 is SGHTS and CDR2 YDEGEE. In the original workflow: Using reference gene primer amplification, nucleated cell counts were estimated. The table came from immunoSEQ multiplex PCR; TCRdb's copy has only in-frame clones and leaves some out. V and J calls and clone size come straight from that table; D and trimming were deduced from the DNA. This repertoire shows about 220,000 clones, around 80% found once; its top ten account for nearly 20%. The TCR comes from a man aged 30-40 years with active or convalescent COVID-19. This chain uses TRBV5-8 with TRBJ1-4; D gene ambiguous. Source material: peripheral blood. The DNA for the CDR3 is TGTGCCAGCAGCTTGTTCGGGAGGGAACCAACTAATGAAAAACTGTTTTTT. It is translated as CASSLFGREPTNEKLFF.